These T cell receptor beta chains were read from a single sample in a study of glioma-infiltrating T cells. TCRdb analysed the multiplex PCR reads with MiXCR anew, one entry per CDR3 protein. This table has under 150,000 distinct CDR3 sequences, 20% to 25% appearing once. Sequenced: glioma tissue, nonneoplastic brain tissue, or PBMCs (not recorded which). The receptors were gathered from a human donor with low-grade glioma or glioblastoma, undergoing nonglioma brain surgery, or in good health (not recorded which). CDR3s leave out the opening cysteine and the closing phenylalanine or tryptophan. The order of the fields is V gene, clone size, J gene, CDR3 protein. Clone size is given for some rows only: seen once, a few or many times, or a class if the clone is expanded.

TRBV7-9	NA	TRBJ2-1	ASSAPGISLHEQF
TRBV7-2	few	TRBJ2-5	ASSLNHGGTQY
TRBV19	NA	TRBJ1-1	ASSDRFDNEEAF
TRBV2	few	TRBJ1-2	ASSPGQYYGYT
TRBV12-3/TRBV12-4	few	TRBJ2-3	ASSFMRGLHTQY
TRBV4-1	few	TRBJ2-1	ASSGGTSEQF
TRBV7-8	few	TRBJ1-2	ASSLVDRNYGYT
TRBV3-1	NA	TRBJ1-5	ASSQGGQVDQPQH
TRBV14	NA	TRBJ2-1	ASSQGWRGSSYNEQF
TRBV20-1	NA	TRBJ1-2	SARDARQGGGYT
TRBV7-6	few	TRBJ2-1	ASSGHPGISNEQF
TRBV2	NA	TRBJ2-5	ASSPPRWETQY
TRBV7-6	few	TRBJ2-5	ASSSSRETQY
TRBV4-3	once	TRBJ1-2	AGSRMRDRGSYGYT
TRBV7-2	few	TRBJ2-2	ASSPGLAGTGELF
TRBV10-3	few	TRBJ1-5	ATADRESNQPQH
TRBV7-8	many	TRBJ1-1	ASSLALAGGLGTEAF
TRBV19	few	TRBJ2-5	ASSQGLAETQY
TRBV4-2	NA	TRBJ1-2	ASSQDMTGGLGRHYGYT
TRBV18	NA	TRBJ2-5	ASSAGTAQETQY
TRBV20-1	many	TRBJ1-5	SARDRTGQRYSNQPQH
TRBV24-1	NA	TRBJ1-5	ATRGQGSNQPQH
TRBV6-2/TRBV6-3	many	TRBJ2-1	ASSYSDSAGGEQF
TRBV12-3/TRBV12-4	many	TRBJ1-5	ASSSGTGWQPQH
TRBV2	few	TRBJ1-6	ASLSWGNSPLH
TRBV7-8	few	TRBJ2-3	ASSSRDPGTANPDTQY
TRBV14	NA	TRBJ1-1	ASSVTGTGTEAF
TRBV7-2	NA	TRBJ2-1	ASSLRRGSFYNEQF
TRBV5-1	NA	TRBJ1-1	ASSLGQSTTIEAF
TRBV12-3/TRBV12-4	few	TRBJ1-5	ASSLFSGTRQPQH
TRBV6-1	many	TRBJ2-3	ASSFVGTDTQY
TRBV19	many	TRBJ1-1	ASSMGGGSTEAF
TRBV6-1	many	TRBJ1-2	ASSSLVGHRRNGYT
TRBV27	few	TRBJ1-1	ASSRDRDRGRTEAF
TRBV7-2	many	TRBJ2-3	ASSWSRDTQY
TRBV27	many	TRBJ2-1	ASSLFPNEQF
TRBV29-1	few	TRBJ1-5	SVAGTADQPQH
TRBV6-1	NA	TRBJ1-6	ASRPPGQRNSPLH
TRBV20-1	few	TRBJ1-2	SAGSVGYGYT
TRBV20-1	many	TRBJ2-1	SAAGQGNNEQF
TRBV20-1	few	TRBJ1-4	SAQDRRTTNEKLF
TRBV7-2	few	TRBJ2-2	ASSPRGGGNTGELF
TRBV13	NA	TRBJ2-1	ASSFSAGGLNEQF
TRBV28	many	TRBJ1-1	ASSFPKGGAF
TRBV7-2	NA	TRBJ2-5	ASSLGVQETQY
TRBV6-1	many	TRBJ2-3	ASSPPVATSTDTQY
TRBV5-1	NA	TRBJ2-1	ASSLVSIEGGLSNEQF
TRBV6-5	NA	TRBJ2-5	ASSYPDGYQETQY
TRBV5-1	NA	TRBJ2-1	ASKPDGTFNEQF
TRBV15	NA	TRBJ2-1	ATSRKAGGPYNEQF
TRBV14	NA	TRBJ1-2	ASSGALDYGYT